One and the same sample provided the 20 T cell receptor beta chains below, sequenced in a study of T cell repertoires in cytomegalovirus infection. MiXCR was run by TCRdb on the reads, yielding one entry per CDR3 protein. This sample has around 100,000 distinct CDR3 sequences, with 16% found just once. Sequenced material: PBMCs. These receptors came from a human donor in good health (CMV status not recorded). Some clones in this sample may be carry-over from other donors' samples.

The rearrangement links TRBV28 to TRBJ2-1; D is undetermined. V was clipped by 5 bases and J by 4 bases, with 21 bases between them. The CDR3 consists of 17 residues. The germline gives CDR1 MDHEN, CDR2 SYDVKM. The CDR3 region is CASSTSLRAGSYNEQFF. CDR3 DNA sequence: TGTGCCAGCAGTACCTCCCTCCGGGCCGGGTCTTACAATGAGCAGTTCTTC.

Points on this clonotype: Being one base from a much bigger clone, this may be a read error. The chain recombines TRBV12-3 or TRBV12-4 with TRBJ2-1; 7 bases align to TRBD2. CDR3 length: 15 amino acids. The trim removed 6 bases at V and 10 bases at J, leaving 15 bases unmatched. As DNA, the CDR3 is TGTGCCAGCAGCCTTAGCGGGTCCCTGCCACGGGAGCAGTTCTTC. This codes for CASSLSGSLPREQFF.

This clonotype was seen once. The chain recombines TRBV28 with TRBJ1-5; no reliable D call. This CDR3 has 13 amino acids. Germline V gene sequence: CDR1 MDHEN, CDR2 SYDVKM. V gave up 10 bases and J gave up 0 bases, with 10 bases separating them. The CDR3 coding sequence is TGTGCCAACAAAGGAGTTAGCAATCAGCCCCAGCATTTT. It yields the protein CANKGVSNQPQHF.

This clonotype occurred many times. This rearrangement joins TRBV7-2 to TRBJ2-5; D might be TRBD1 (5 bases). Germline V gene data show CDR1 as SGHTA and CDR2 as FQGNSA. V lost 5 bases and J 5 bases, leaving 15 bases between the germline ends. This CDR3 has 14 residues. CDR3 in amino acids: CASSPGGAAETQYF. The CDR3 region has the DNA TGTGCCAGCAGCCCCGGTGGGGCGGCGGAGACCCAGTACTTC.

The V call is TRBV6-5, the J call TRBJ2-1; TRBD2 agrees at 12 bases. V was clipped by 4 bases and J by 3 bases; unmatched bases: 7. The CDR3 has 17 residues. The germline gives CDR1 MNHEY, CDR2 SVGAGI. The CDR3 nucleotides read TGTGCCAGCAGTTCGCCCGGACTAGCGGGGATCTACAATGAGCAGTTCTTC. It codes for CASSSPGLAGIYNEQFF.

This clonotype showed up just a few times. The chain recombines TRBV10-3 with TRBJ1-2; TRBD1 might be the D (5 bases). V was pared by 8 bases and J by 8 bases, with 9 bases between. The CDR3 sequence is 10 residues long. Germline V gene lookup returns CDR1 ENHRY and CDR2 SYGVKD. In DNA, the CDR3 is TGTGCCATCCGGGGGGAGGGCTACACCTTC. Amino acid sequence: CAIRGEGYTF.

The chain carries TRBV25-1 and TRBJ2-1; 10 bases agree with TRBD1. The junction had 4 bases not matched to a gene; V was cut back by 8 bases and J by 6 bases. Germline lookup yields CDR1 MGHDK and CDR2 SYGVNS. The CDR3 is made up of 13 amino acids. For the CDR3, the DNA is TGTGCCAGCGGGACAGGGGCGTCCAATGAGCAGTTCTTC. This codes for CASGTGASNEQFF.

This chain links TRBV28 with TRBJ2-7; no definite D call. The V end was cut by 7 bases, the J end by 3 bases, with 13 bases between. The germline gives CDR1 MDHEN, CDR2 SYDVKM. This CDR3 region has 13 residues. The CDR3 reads CASIQSPGYEQYF. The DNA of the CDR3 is TGTGCCAGCATCCAGAGCCCGGGCTACGAGCAGTACTTC.

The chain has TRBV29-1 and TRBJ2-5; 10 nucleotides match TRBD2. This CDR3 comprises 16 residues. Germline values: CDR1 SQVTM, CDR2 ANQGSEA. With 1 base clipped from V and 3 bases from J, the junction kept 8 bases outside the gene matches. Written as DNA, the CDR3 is TGCAGCGTTGAAGGAGTCGGCCTAGCGGGGGAAGAGACCCAGTACTTC. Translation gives CSVEGVGLAGEETQYF.

In DNA form, the CDR3 reads TGCGCCAGCAATCAGGGCAGCGTGAACACTGAAGCTTTCTTT. Encoded protein: CASNQGSVNTEAFF. V and J are TRBV5-1 and TRBJ1-1, with D perhaps TRBD1 (5 bases). The CDR3 sequence is 14 residues long. In germline, CDR1 is SGHRS, CDR2 YFSETQ. Trimming stripped 6 bases from V and 0 bases from J, with 12 bases between.

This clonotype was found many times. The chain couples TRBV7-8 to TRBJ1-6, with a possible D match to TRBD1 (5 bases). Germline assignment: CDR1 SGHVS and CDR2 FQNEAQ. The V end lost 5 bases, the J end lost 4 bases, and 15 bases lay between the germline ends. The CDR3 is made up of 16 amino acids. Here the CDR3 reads CASSRRDRNYNSPLHF. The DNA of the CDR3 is TGTGCCAGCAGCCGGCGGGACCGAAATTATAATTCACCCCTCCACTTT.

CDR3 DNA sequence: TGCAGTGCTAGAGAAACTAGCGGGGTGGAGACCCAGTACTTC. Amino acids: CSARETSGVETQYF. The chain carries TRBV20-1 and TRBJ2-5; 10 bases are a match to TRBD2. Per germline, CDR1 DFQATT and CDR2 SNEGSKA (reference sequence). V lost 0 bases, J lost 5 bases, and 3 bases stayed unmatched. This CDR3 region has 14 residues.

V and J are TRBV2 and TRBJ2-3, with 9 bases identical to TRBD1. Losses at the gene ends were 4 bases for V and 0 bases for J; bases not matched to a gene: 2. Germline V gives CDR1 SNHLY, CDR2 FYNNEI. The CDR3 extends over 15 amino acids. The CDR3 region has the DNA TGTGCCAGCAGTGTACAGGGGGCGAGCACAGATACGCAGTATTTT. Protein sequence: CASSVQGASTDTQYF.

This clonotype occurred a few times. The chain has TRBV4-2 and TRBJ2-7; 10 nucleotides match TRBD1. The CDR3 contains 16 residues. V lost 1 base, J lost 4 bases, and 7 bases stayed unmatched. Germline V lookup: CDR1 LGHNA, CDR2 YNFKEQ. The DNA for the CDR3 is TGTGCCAGCAGCCAAGCGATGGGACAGGGGATTTACGAGCAGTACTTC. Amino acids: CASSQAMGQGIYEQYF.

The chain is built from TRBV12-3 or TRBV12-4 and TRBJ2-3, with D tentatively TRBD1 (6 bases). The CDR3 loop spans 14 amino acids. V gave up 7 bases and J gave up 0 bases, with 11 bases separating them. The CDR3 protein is CASTLGGSTDTQYF. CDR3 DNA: TGTGCCAGCACCCTAGGGGGAAGCACAGATACGCAGTATTTT.

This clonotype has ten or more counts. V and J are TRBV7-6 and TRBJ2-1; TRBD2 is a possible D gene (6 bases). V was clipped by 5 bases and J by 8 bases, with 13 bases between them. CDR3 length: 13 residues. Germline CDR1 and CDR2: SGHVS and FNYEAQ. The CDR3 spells CASSADPSDEQFF. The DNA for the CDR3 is TGTGCCAGCAGCGCCGACCCTAGCGATGAGCAGTTCTTC.

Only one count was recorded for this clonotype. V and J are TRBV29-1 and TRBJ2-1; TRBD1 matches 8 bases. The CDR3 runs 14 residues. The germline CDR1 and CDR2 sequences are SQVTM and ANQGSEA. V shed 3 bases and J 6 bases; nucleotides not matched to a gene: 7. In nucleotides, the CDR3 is TGCAGCGTTGAGGACAGGGCTAGCACCAATGAGCAGTTCTTC. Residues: CSVEDRASTNEQFF.

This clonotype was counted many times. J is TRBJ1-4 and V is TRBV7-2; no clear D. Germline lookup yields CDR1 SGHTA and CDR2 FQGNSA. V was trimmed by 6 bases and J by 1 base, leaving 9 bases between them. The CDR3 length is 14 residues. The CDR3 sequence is CASSLGRTNEKLFF. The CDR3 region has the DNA TGTGCCAGCAGTCTGGGGAGAACTAATGAAAAACTGTTTTTT.

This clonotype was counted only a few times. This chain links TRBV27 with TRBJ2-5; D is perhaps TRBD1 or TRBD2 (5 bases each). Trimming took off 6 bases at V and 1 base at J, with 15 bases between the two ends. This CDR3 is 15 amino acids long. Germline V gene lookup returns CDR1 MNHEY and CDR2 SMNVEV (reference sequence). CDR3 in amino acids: CASRRTNGGQETQYF. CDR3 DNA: TGTGCCAGCAGGCGGACAAACGGAGGCCAAGAGACCCAGTACTTC.

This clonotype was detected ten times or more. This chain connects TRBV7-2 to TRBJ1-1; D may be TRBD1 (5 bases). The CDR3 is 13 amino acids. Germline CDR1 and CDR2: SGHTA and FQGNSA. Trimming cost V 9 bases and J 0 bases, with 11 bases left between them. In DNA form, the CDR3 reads TGTGCCAGTTTACAGGCTTTGAACACTGAAGCTTTCTTT. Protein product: CASLQALNTEAFF.